The text below deals with one T cell receptor (beta chain). It is unclear where the CDR3 begins or ends on the DNA, so no DNA is shown, and the CDR3 is as TCRdb lists it. CDR1 SGHRS and CDR2 YFSETQ come from the germline V gene. The CDR3 is 15 amino acids in total, end residues counted. The data derive from a study of blood T cell repertoires in COVID-19. Sequencing was performed with immunoSEQ multiplex PCR; in TCRdb, only in-frame clones are kept and a portion is missing. The sample lists fewer than 80,000 clones, about 73% seen once, with under 30% in the top ten. This clonotype was obtained from a woman aged 80 or over with acute or convalescent COVID-19. This sequence joins TRBV5-1 and TRBJ1-4; TRBD1 reflects the table's D call only, with no check against the DNA. The sequenced material came from peripheral blood. CDR3 region: CASSENFGTGTLQFF.